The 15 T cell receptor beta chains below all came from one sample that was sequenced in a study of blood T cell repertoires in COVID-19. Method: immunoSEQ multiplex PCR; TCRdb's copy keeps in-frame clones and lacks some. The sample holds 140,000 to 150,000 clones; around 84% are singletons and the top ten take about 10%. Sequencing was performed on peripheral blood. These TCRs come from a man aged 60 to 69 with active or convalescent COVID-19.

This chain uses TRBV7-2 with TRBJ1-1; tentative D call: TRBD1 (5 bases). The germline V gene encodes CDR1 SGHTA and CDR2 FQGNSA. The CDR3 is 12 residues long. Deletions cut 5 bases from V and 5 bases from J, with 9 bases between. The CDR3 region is CASSPRGTEAFF. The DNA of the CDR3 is TGTGCCAGCAGCCCGCGGGGGACTGAAGCTTTCTTT.

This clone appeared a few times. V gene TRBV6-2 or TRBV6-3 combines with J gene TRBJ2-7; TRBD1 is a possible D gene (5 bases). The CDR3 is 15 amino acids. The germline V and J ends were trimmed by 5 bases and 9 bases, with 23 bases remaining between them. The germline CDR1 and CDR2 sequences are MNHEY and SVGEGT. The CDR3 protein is CASSTKGVFLCWQYV. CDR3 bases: TGTGCCAGCAGTACGAAAGGGGTTTTTCTTTGTTGGCAGTACGTC.

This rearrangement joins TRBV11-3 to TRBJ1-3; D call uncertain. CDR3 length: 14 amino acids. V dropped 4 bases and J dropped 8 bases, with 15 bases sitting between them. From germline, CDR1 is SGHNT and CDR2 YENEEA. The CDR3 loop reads CASSSPREGDTIYF. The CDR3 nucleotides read TGTGCCAGCAGCTCCCCCCGGGAGGGAGACACCATATATTTT.

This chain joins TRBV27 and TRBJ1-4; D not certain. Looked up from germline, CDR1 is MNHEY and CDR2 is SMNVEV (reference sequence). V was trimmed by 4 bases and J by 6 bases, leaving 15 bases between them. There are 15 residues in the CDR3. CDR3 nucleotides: TGTGCCAGCAGTTCGGTCCCCCCGCGGGATGAAAAACTGTTTTTT. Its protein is CASSSVPPRDEKLFF.

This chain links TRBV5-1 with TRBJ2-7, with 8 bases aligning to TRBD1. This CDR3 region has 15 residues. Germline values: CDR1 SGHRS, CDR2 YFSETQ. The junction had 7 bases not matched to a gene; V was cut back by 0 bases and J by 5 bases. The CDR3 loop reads CASSLVGTGGHEQYF. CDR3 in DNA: TGCGCCAGCAGCTTGGTAGGGACAGGTGGCCACGAGCAGTACTTC.

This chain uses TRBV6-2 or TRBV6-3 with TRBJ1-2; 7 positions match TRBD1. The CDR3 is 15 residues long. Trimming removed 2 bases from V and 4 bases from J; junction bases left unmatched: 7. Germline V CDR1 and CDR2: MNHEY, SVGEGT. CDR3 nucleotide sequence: TGTGCCAGCAGTTACCGAGGGGGCGACCCCTATGGCTACACCTTC. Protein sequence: CASSYRGGDPYGYTF.

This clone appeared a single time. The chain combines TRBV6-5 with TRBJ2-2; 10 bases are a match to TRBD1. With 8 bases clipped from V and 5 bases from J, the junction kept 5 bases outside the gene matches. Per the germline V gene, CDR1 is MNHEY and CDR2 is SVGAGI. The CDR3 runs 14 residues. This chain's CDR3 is CASSTGGLTGELFF. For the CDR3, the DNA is TGTGCCAGCTCGACAGGGGGCTTGACCGGGGAGCTGTTTTTT.

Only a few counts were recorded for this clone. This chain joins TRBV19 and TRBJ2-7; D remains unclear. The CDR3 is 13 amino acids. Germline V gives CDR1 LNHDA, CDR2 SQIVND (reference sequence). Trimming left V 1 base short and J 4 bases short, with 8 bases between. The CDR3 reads CASSIGRLYEQYF. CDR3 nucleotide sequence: TGTGCCAGTAGTATAGGCAGACTGTACGAGCAGTACTTC.

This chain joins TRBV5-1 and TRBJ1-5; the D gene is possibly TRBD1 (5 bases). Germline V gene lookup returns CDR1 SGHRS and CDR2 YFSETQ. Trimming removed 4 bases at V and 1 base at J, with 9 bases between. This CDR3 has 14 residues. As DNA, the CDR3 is TGCGCCAGCAGCCCATGGGGCAGCAATCAGCCCCAGCATTTT. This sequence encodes CASSPWGSNQPQHF. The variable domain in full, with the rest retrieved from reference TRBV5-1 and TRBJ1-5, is KAGVTQTPRYLIKTRGQQVTLSCSPISGHRSVSWYQQTPGQGLQFLFEYFSETQRNKGNFPGRFSGRQFSNSRSEMNVSTLELGDSALYLCASSPWGSNQPQHFGDGTRLSIL.

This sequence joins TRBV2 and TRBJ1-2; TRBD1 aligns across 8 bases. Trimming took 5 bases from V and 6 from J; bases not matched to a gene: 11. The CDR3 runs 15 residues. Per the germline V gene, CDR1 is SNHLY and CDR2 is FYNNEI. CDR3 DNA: TGTGCCAGCAGTTACCGGGACAGGCGATTGAATGGCTACACCTTC. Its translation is CASSYRDRRLNGYTF.

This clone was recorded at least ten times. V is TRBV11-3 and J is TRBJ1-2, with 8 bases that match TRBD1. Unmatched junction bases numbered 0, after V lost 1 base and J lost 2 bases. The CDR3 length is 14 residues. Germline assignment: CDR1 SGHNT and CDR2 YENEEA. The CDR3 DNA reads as TGTGCCAGCAGCTTAGGACAGGGGAACTATGGCTACACCTTC. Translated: CASSLGQGNYGYTF.

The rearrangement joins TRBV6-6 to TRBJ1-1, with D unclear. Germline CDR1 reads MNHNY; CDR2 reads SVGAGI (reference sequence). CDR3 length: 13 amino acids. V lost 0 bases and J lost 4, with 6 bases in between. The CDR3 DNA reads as TGTGCCAGCAGTTACTCGGAGGGCACTGAAGCTTTCTTT. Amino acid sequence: CASSYSEGTEAFF.

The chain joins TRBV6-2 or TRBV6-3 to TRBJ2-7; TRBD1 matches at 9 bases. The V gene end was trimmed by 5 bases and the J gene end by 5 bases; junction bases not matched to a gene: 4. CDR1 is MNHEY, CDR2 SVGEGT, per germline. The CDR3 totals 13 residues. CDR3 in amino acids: CASSHRGPDEQYF. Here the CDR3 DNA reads TGTGCCAGCAGTCACAGGGGGCCGGACGAGCAGTACTTC.

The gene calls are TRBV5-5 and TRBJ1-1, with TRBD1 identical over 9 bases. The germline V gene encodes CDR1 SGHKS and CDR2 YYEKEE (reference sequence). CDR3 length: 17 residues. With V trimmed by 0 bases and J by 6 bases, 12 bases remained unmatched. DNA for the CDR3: TGTGCCAGCAGCTTGGCCGGACAGGGGCTTATGCGGCCTGAAGCTTTCTTT. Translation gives CASSLAGQGLMRPEAFF. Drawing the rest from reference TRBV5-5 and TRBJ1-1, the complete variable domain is DAGVTQSPTHLIKTRGQQVTLRCSPISGHKSVSWYQQVLGQGPQFIFQYYEKEERGRGNFPDRFSARQFPNYSSELNVNALLLGDSALYLCASSLAGQGLMRPEAFFGQGTRLTVV.

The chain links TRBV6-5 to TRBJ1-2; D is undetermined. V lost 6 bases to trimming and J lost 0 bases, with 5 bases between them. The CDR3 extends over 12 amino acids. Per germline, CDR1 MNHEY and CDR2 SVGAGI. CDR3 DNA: TGTGCCAGCAGGAGATCTAACTATGGCTACACCTTC. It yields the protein CASRRSNYGYTF.